This entry describes one TCR beta chain. The data were taken from a study of T cell responses to AZD1222 COVID-19 vaccine. Generated by immunoSEQ multiplex PCR, the TCRdb table keeps only in-frame clones and is missing some. The data hold roughly 160,000 clones, with 85% to 90% observed a single time. In germline, CDR1 is SGHDT, CDR2 YYEEEE. V dropped 4 bases and J dropped 2 bases, with 13 bases sitting between them. This CDR3 contains 14 residues. Analyses pooled second doses at about 4 or about 12 weeks. The clonotype was recovered from an adult who received the AZD1222 COVID-19 vaccine. Material: peripheral blood, obtained 28 days after the second AZD1222 dose. The chain recombines TRBV5-6 with TRBJ2-7; D tentatively reads TRBD1 or TRBD2 (6 bases each). The CDR3, as DNA: TGTGCCAGCAGCCCCAAAAGGGGGGCCTACGAGCAGTACTTC. This encodes CASSPKRGAYEQYF.